These 14 T cell receptor beta chains were all obtained from the same sample, sequenced in a study of T cell repertoires in cytomegalovirus infection. TCRdb used MiXCR to reprocess the reads, holding one entry per CDR3 protein. This sample has under 350,000 distinct CDR3 sequences, with about a tenth found just once. The sample comprised PBMCs. These receptors came from a human donor in good health (CMV status not recorded). Some clones in this sample may be carry-over from other donors' samples.

There are many counts of this clonotype. The rearrangement uses TRBV28 and TRBJ1-4; D ambiguous. Germline CDR1 MDHEN, CDR2 SYDVKM. V dropped 6 bases and J dropped 8 bases, with 10 bases sitting between them. There are 12 residues in the CDR3. CDR3 DNA sequence: TGTGCCAGCAGCACTCAGAGGGAAAAACTGTTTTTT. It is translated as CASSTQREKLFF. Combining the CDR3 with reference TRBV28 and TRBJ1-4 gives the whole variable domain DVKVTQSSRYLVKRTGEKVFLECVQDMDHENMFWYRQDPGLGLRLIYFSYDVKMKEKGDIPEGYSVSREKKERFSLILESASTNQTSMYLCASSTQREKLFFGSGTQLSVL.

Note on this clonotype: One end of the junction does not line up with germline, which may come from a read error. The V gene is TRBV4-1, the J gene TRBJ2-1, with unresolved D. In germline, CDR1 is MGHRA, CDR2 YSYEKL. The CDR3 extends over 12 amino acids. The CDR3 here is CASSRESNEQFF. The CDR3 nucleotides read TGTGCCAGCAGCCGCGAAAGCAATGAGCAGTTCTTC.

This clonotype was counted at least ten times. The genes are TRBV11-2 and TRBJ2-2; tentatively, D is TRBD1 or TRBD2 (6 bases each). The CDR3 consists of 18 residues. Between the trimmed V and J ends, which lost 6 bases and 3 bases, there was a span of 23 bases. From germline, CDR1 is SGHAT and CDR2 FQNNGV. The CDR3 region is CASRLRVGGQAYTGELFF. CDR3 DNA: TGTGCCAGCAGGCTTAGAGTCGGGGGCCAGGCGTACACCGGGGAGCTGTTTTTT.

With respect to this clonotype: A clone one base away is much larger, so this may be a read error. This sequence joins TRBV12-3 or TRBV12-4 and TRBJ2-5; D might be TRBD2 (7 bases). Trimming pared 7 bases from V and 4 bases from J, leaving 19 bases between. The CDR3 extends over 15 amino acids. The CDR3 DNA is TGTGCCAGCACTTTTGAGGAGGGGGGGAGAGAGACCCAGTACTTC. Its protein product is CASTFEEGGRETQYF.

This clonotype was recorded many times. The chain links TRBV7-9 to TRBJ2-3; 8 bases map to TRBD1. Germline-derived CDR1 and CDR2 are SEHNR and FQNEAQ (reference sequence). The CDR3 totals 14 residues. The V and J ends lost 5 bases and 4 bases, in that order; junction bases with no gene match: 5. The CDR3 reads CASSVGQGADTQYF. For the CDR3, the DNA is TGTGCCAGCAGCGTTGGACAGGGCGCAGATACGCAGTATTTT.

This clonotype was seen at least ten times. CDR3 DNA: TGTGCCAGCCGAGGTAGCGGGGGATCTTACAATGAGCAGTTCTTC. This sequence encodes CASRGSGGSYNEQFF. The chain uses TRBV6-2 or TRBV6-3 and TRBJ2-1; 9 positions match TRBD2. This CDR3 has 15 residues. Germline V gene lookup returns CDR1 MNHEY and CDR2 SVGEGT. V was clipped by 8 bases and J by 4 bases; unmatched bases: 9.

This clonotype has a count of ten or more. In DNA, the CDR3 is TGCAGCGTTGAACTCCCGTTTCGCCCTTTGGGGGAGCAGTTCTTC. This gives the protein CSVELPFRPLGEQFF. This chain connects TRBV29-1 to TRBJ2-1; no definite D call. This CDR3 is 15 amino acids long. In germline, CDR1 is SQVTM, CDR2 ANQGSEA. V was trimmed by 2 bases and J by 10 bases, leaving 21 bases between them.

This clonotype has at least ten counts. The gene calls are TRBV7-9 and TRBJ2-5, with D maybe TRBD1 (6 bases). V was clipped by 4 bases and J by 3 bases, with 15 bases between them. This CDR3 is built from 15 residues. Germline assignment: CDR1 SEHNR and CDR2 FQNEAQ (reference sequence). CDR3 in amino acids: CASSWNRDGKETQYF. The DNA for the CDR3 is TGTGCCAGCAGCTGGAACAGGGATGGGAAAGAGACCCAGTACTTC.

This clonotype was counted between two and nine times. The rearrangement joins TRBV5-1 to TRBJ2-7, with TRBD2 matching over 8 bases. The V and J ends lost 6 bases and 3 bases, in that order; junction bases with no gene match: 8. Germline V lookup: CDR1 SGHRS, CDR2 YFSETQ. The CDR3 loop spans 14 amino acids. The CDR3 bases are TGCGCCAGCAACCAGACTAGCGTGGACTACGAGCAGTACTTC. Translating it yields CASNQTSVDYEQYF. Together with reference TRBV5-1 and TRBJ2-7, the CDR3 gives the full variable domain: KAGVTQTPRYLIKTRGQQVTLSCSPISGHRSVSWYQQTPGQGLQFLFEYFSETQRNKGNFPGRFSGRQFSNSRSEMNVSTLELGDSALYLCASNQTSVDYEQYFGPGTRLTVT.

This clonotype was detected a few times. The chain employs TRBV14 and TRBJ1-6; no clear D gene. V lost 4 bases, J lost 3 bases, and 13 bases lay in between. Germline V lookup: CDR1 SGHDN, CDR2 FVKESK. This CDR3 contains 16 residues. In DNA, the CDR3 is TGTGCCAGCAGCCCCCGAGCACAAGTCTATAATTCACCCCTCCACTTT. Translated: CASSPRAQVYNSPLHF.

This clonotype was detected many times. The chain is built from TRBV7-8 and TRBJ1-2; D not resolved. This CDR3 has 10 residues. V shed 2 bases and J shed 10 bases, with 5 bases lying between them. CDR1 is SGHVS, CDR2 FQNEAQ, per germline. This CDR3 reads CASSLNPYTF. The CDR3, as DNA: TGTGCCAGCAGCTTAAACCCCTACACCTTC.

This clonotype was counted at least ten times. This chain joins TRBV5-1 and TRBJ1-2; D is perhaps TRBD1 (5 bases). Germline-derived CDR1 and CDR2 are SGHRS and YFSETQ. Trimming left V 2 bases short and J 0 bases short, with 8 bases between. There are 14 residues in the CDR3. CDR3 in amino acids: CASSLDSTNYGYTF. The CDR3 DNA is TGCGCCAGCAGCTTAGACAGCACTAACTATGGCTACACCTTC.

This clonotype was seen only a few times. The J gene is TRBJ2-2, the V gene TRBV27; D gene uncertain. The CDR3 totals 14 residues. The V gene's germline CDR1 is MNHEY and CDR2 SMNVEV (reference sequence). Trimming pared 3 bases from V and 4 bases from J, leaving 9 bases between. DNA for the CDR3: TGTGCCAGCAGTTTTGGGATAGGCACCGGGGAGCTGTTTTTT. This gives the protein CASSFGIGTGELFF.

The chain joins TRBV2 to TRBJ1-5; no firm D call. CDR1 SNHLY and CDR2 FYNNEI come from the germline V gene. This CDR3 is built from 14 residues. The V end was cut by 0 bases, the J end by 5 bases, with 8 bases between. The CDR3 nucleotides are TGTGCCAGCAGTGAAGCTAGGAGGGATCAGCCCCAGCATTTT. Translating it yields CASSEARRDQPQHF.